A single sample is the source of the 29 T cell receptor beta chains below, sequenced in a study of cytomegalovirus exposure and HLA in healthy donors. It was with 60 Vbeta and 13 Jbeta primers that the PCR ran. TCRdb keeps only in-frame clones here, not all; method: immunoSEQ multiplex PCR. This sample has 130,000 or so clones, with roughly 80% found just once. Sequencing was done on a sample of PBMCs. The receptor source for this set is a man aged 25-40 years in good health and CMV-seronegative.

V is TRBV9 and J is TRBJ1-2; a possible D gene is TRBD1 (5 bases). Per germline, CDR1 SGDLS and CDR2 YYNGEE. The CDR3 length is 13 residues. V shed 3 bases and J shed 4 bases, with 10 bases lying between them. The CDR3 DNA reads TGTGCCAGCAGCGAACAGGAGTTCTATGGCTACACCTTC. This gives the protein CASSEQEFYGYTF.

The chain recombines TRBV7-9 with TRBJ1-1, with D uncertain. V gave up 4 bases and J gave up 1 base, with 10 bases separating them. Germline V CDR1 and CDR2: SEHNR, FQNEAQ (reference sequence). The CDR3 contains 14 residues. As DNA, the CDR3 is TGTGCCAGCAGCTCAAATAACAGGAACACTGAAGCTTTCTTT. The encoded protein is CASSSNNRNTEAFF.

Remarks on this clone: Here the CDR3 omits its conserved ending phenylalanine or tryptophan, so a read error is the likely source. The DNA is omitted, as the CDR3 cannot be located on it reliably, and the CDR3 follows TCRdb's listing. The chain couples TRBV6-1 to TRBJ1-6; the table gives TRBD1 as D, unverified against the DNA. Germline V gives CDR1 MNHNS, CDR2 SASEGT. The CDR3 length is 15 residues, termini included. CDR3 sequence reads: CASSEVGHIGQGVPS.

This clone was seen a single time. The rearrangement uses TRBV5-4 and TRBJ2-7, with D possibly being TRBD1 (5 bases). With 3 bases removed from V and 4 bases from J, the gap between germline ends came to 11 bases. The germline gives CDR1 SGHNT, CDR2 YYREEE (reference sequence). CDR3 length: 13 residues. This CDR3 is CASSSPPGYEQYF. The CDR3 nucleotides are TGTGCCAGCAGCTCACCCCCAGGGTACGAGCAGTACTTC.

V is TRBV2 and J is TRBJ2-7; no clear D. The CDR3 is 14 residues long. Germline CDR1 is SNHLY and CDR2 is FYNNEI. Trimming pared 4 bases from V and 1 base from J, leaving 11 bases between. The CDR3 nucleotides read TGTGCCAGCAGTGGAGGCACCCCGTCCTACGAGCAGTACTTC. This codes for CASSGGTPSYEQYF. Based on the CDR3 plus reference TRBV2 and TRBJ2-7, the full variable domain is EPEVTQTPSHQVTQMGQEVILRCVPISNHLYFYWYRQILGQKVEFLVSFYNNEISEKSEIFDDQFSVERPDGSNFTLKIRSTKLEDSAMYFCASSGGTPSYEQYFGPGTRLTVT.

DNA for the CDR3: TGTGCCAGCAGCTTGGTGACCGGGGTGGCTAATGAAAAACTGTTTTTT. Translating gives CASSLVTGVANEKLFF. V and J are TRBV7-2 and TRBJ1-4; D is unclear. There are 16 residues in the CDR3. The V and J ends lost 3 bases and 3 bases respectively, with 14 bases between them. Germline V gives CDR1 SGHTA, CDR2 FQGNSA.

This clone was detected only a few times. The gene calls are TRBV6-5 and TRBJ2-5, with 11 bases aligning to TRBD2. Trimming removed 5 bases from V and 3 bases from J; junction bases left unmatched: 2. Germline assignment: CDR1 MNHEY and CDR2 SVGAGI. There are 14 residues in the CDR3. The CDR3 nucleotides are TGTGCCAGCAGTCGACTAGCGGGGAAAGAGACCCAGTACTTC. Protein product: CASSRLAGKETQYF.

The V gene is TRBV13, the J gene TRBJ2-3, with D maybe TRBD1 (6 bases). Germline V gene data show CDR1 as PRHDT and CDR2 as FYEKMQ (reference sequence). CDR3 length: 16 amino acids. V was clipped by 5 bases and J by 0 bases, with 15 bases between them. The CDR3 is CASSPTPGTSTDTQYF. The CDR3 region has the DNA TGTGCCAGCAGCCCAACCCCCGGGACAAGCACAGATACGCAGTATTTT.

The gene calls are TRBV6-1 and TRBJ1-2; TRBD1 agrees at 7 bases. Looked up from germline, CDR1 is MNHNS and CDR2 is SASEGT. V lost 2 bases, J lost 5 bases, and 5 bases stayed unmatched. The CDR3 loop spans 14 amino acids. This CDR3 reads CASSEFGTAYGYTF. CDR3 DNA: TGTGCCAGCAGTGAATTTGGGACAGCATATGGCTACACCTTC.

The V call is TRBV5-4, the J call TRBJ2-1, with 13 bases aligning to TRBD2. Per germline, CDR1 SGHNT and CDR2 YYREEE (reference sequence). Trimming removed 4 bases from V and 6 bases from J; junction bases left unmatched: 4. This CDR3 is 15 amino acids long. The CDR3 loop is CASSTGTSGVNEQFF. The CDR3 nucleotides read TGTGCCAGCAGCACCGGGACTAGCGGGGTCAATGAGCAGTTCTTC.

This chain joins TRBV6-5 and TRBJ2-7, with a possible D match to TRBD1 (5 bases). Germline-derived CDR1 and CDR2 are MNHEY and SVGAGI. Trimming removed 2 bases from V and 3 bases from J, with 8 bases in between. The CDR3 extends over 13 amino acids. The chain's CDR3 is CASSYTGFYEQYF. DNA of the CDR3: TGTGCCAGCAGTTACACAGGATTCTACGAGCAGTACTTC.

This chain uses TRBV6-5 with TRBJ2-7, with 9 positions matching TRBD1. The ends lost 4 bases at V and 6 bases at J; junction bases unmatched: 13. CDR3 length equals 16 residues. Germline V gives CDR1 MNHEY, CDR2 SVGAGI. In DNA form, the CDR3 reads TGTGCCAGCAGTTCGTCCCCCGGGACAGGGAGAGGCGAGCAGTACTTC. Residues: CASSSSPGTGRGEQYF.

J is TRBJ2-4 and V is TRBV25-1; TRBD2 is a possible D gene (6 bases). Germline CDR1 is MGHDK and CDR2 is SYGVNS. V was cut by 5 bases and J by 1 base, with 15 bases left in between. This CDR3 spans 16 amino acids. CDR3 sequence (DNA): TGTGCCAGCAGTTACGGGAGCTCCCGGGCCAAAAACATTCAGTACTTC. This codes for CASSYGSSRAKNIQYF. Variable domain in full (rest from reference TRBV25-1 and TRBJ2-4): EADIYQTPRYLVIGTGKKITLECSQTMGHDKMYWYQQDPGMELHLIHYSYGVNSTEKGDLSSESTVSRIRTEHFPLTLESARPSHTSQYLCASSYGSSRAKNIQYFGAGTRLSVL.

The chain carries TRBV6-5 and TRBJ1-1; weak D call: TRBD1 (6 bases). Trimming pared 4 bases from V and 2 bases from J, leaving 11 bases between. This CDR3 has 14 amino acids. In germline, CDR1 is MNHEY, CDR2 SVGAGI. CDR3 sequence reads: CASSWQQGNTEAFF. The CDR3 nucleotides are TGTGCCAGCAGTTGGCAACAGGGAAACACTGAAGCTTTCTTT.

This chain links TRBV7-9 with TRBJ1-1; TRBD1 is a possible D gene (5 bases). Germline V lookup: CDR1 SEHNR, CDR2 FQNEAQ (reference sequence). Deletions cut 5 bases from V and 6 bases from J, with 10 bases between. The CDR3 loop spans 12 amino acids. CDR3 DNA: TGTGCCAGCAGCCCGGGGGTCGCTGAAGCTTTCTTT. It translates to CASSPGVAEAFF.

The chain employs TRBV27 and TRBJ2-7; 9 positions agree with TRBD2. Germline values: CDR1 MNHEY, CDR2 SMNVEV (reference sequence). The CDR3 runs to 15 residues. V dropped 2 bases and J dropped 3; count of bases not matched to a gene: 5. The CDR3 coding sequence is TGTGCCAGCAGTTTAGTGACTAGCGGTATCTACGAGCAGTACTTC. This translates into CASSLVTSGIYEQYF.

The chain has TRBV19 and TRBJ1-1; D might be TRBD1 (6 bases). Trimming took 8 bases from V and 6 from J, leaving 19 bases between them. CDR1 is LNHDA, CDR2 SQIVND, per germline (reference sequence). This CDR3 is 14 amino acids long. CDR3 in amino acids: CASVRGGRWAEAFF. The CDR3 bases are TGTGCCAGTGTGCGGGGGGGGCGCTGGGCTGAAGCTTTCTTT.

This chain uses TRBV19 with TRBJ1-5; tentatively, D is TRBD1 (6 bases). Germline CDR1 and CDR2: LNHDA and SQIVND (reference sequence). Trimming removed 4 bases at V and 11 bases at J, with 18 bases between. This CDR3 comprises 14 residues. The CDR3 bases are TGTGCCAGTAGTAAAAGCCGGGACAAGGATTCCCAGCATTTT. It is translated as CASSKSRDKDSQHF.

V is TRBV11-2 and J is TRBJ2-1, with 10 bases identical to TRBD1. CDR3 length: 16 residues. CDR1 and CDR2 (germline): SGHAT, FQNNGV. J was trimmed by 1 base and V by 5 bases; bases with no gene match: 5. The CDR3 nucleotides are TGTGCCAGCAGCCAGAGGGGACAGGGGTCCTACAATGAGCAGTTCTTC. This codes for CASSQRGQGSYNEQFF.

The chain links TRBV10-3 to TRBJ2-7, with 7 bases that match TRBD2. The CDR3 contains 14 residues. After removal of 6 bases from V and 3 bases from J, the junction contained 8 bases not matched to a gene. Germline loops: CDR1 ENHRY, CDR2 SYGVKD. The CDR3 region has the DNA TGTGCCATCAGGGCGGCTAGCGGAGTCTACGAGCAGTACTTC. The encoded protein is CAIRAASGVYEQYF.

V usage is TRBV25-1 and J usage is TRBJ1-1; unclear D gene. The germline V gene encodes CDR1 MGHDK and CDR2 SYGVNS. The CDR3 is made up of 14 amino acids. Trimming stripped 5 bases from V and 0 bases from J, with 10 bases between. The CDR3 reads CASSTTEMNTEAFF. The CDR3 bases are TGTGCCAGCAGTACGACGGAGATGAACACTGAAGCTTTCTTT.

This chain connects TRBV27 to TRBJ2-1, with D possibly TRBD1 on 6 matching bases. The CDR3 consists of 14 residues. From germline, CDR1 is MNHEY and CDR2 SMNVEV (reference sequence). Deletions cut 6 bases from V and 6 bases from J, with 15 bases between. DNA for the CDR3: TGTGCCAGCAGCTTCCGCGCAGGGGTCAATGAGCAGTTCTTC. It codes for CASSFRAGVNEQFF.

The V call is TRBV9, the J call TRBJ2-1; 7 nucleotides agree with TRBD2. CDR1 is SGDLS, CDR2 YYNGEE, per germline. V shed 0 bases and J 10 bases; nucleotides not matched to a gene: 19. This CDR3 comprises 18 residues. The CDR3 DNA reads TGTGCCAGCAGCGTAGCTAGGGACCGGACTCATAGCGGGCCGGAGCAGTTCTTC. Translated: CASSVARDRTHSGPEQFF.

For the CDR3, the DNA is TGTGCCAGCAGCCCAAGGAGTCCGGGAATGGGTGGCTACACCTTC. This translates into CASSPRSPGMGGYTF. The chain is built from TRBV7-9 and TRBJ1-2; D uncertain. Germline CDR1 SEHNR, CDR2 FQNEAQ (reference sequence). V gave up 5 bases and J gave up 7 bases, with 20 bases separating them. This CDR3 contains 15 residues.

This rearrangement joins TRBV11-2 to TRBJ2-7; 7 nucleotides agree with TRBD1. The CDR3 extends over 14 amino acids. Looked up from germline, CDR1 is SGHAT and CDR2 is FQNNGV. Germline trimming cut 1 base from V and 4 bases from J; bases unmatched to any gene: 4. CDR3 protein: CASSLVTGAYEQYF. CDR3 nucleotide sequence: TGTGCCAGCAGCTTAGTAACAGGGGCGTACGAGCAGTACTTC.

The CDR3 DNA follows: TGTGCCAGCAGCCCGGGACAGGGGAGGGATACGCAGTATTTT. This sequence encodes CASSPGQGRDTQYF. The rearrangement joins TRBV5-4 to TRBJ2-3; 10 positions agree with TRBD1. Germline CDR1 and CDR2: SGHNT and YYREEE (reference sequence). The CDR3 length is 14 residues. V lost 4 bases, J lost 6 bases, and 5 bases stayed unmatched.

This clone was seen a single time. The chain is built from TRBV19 and TRBJ1-1, with D tentatively TRBD1 (5 bases). There are 16 residues in the CDR3. Per the germline V gene, CDR1 is LNHDA and CDR2 is SQIVND (reference sequence). The ends were cut back, 7 bases at V and 0 bases at J, with 18 bases in the middle. The CDR3 DNA is TGTGCCAGTACCACCTCGGGGCGGGGTATGAACACTGAAGCTTTCTTT. This codes for CASTTSGRGMNTEAFF.

The V and J genes are TRBV5-1 and TRBJ1-4; D perhaps matches TRBD1 (5 bases). This CDR3 comprises 15 residues. Germline assignment: CDR1 SGHRS and CDR2 YFSETQ. V was cut by 4 bases and J by 0 bases, with 10 bases left in between. This CDR3 reads CASSRGVATNEKLFF. CDR3 DNA: TGCGCCAGCAGCCGGGGGGTTGCAACTAATGAAAAACTGTTTTTT.

This clone was found once. The genes are TRBV2 and TRBJ2-7; unclear D gene. The CDR3 loop spans 12 amino acids. V lost 4 bases and J lost 0, with 4 bases in between. Germline CDR1 and CDR2: SNHLY and FYNNEI. The CDR3 sequence is CASSANSYEQYF. The CDR3 DNA reads TGTGCCAGCAGTGCAAACTCCTACGAGCAGTACTTC.